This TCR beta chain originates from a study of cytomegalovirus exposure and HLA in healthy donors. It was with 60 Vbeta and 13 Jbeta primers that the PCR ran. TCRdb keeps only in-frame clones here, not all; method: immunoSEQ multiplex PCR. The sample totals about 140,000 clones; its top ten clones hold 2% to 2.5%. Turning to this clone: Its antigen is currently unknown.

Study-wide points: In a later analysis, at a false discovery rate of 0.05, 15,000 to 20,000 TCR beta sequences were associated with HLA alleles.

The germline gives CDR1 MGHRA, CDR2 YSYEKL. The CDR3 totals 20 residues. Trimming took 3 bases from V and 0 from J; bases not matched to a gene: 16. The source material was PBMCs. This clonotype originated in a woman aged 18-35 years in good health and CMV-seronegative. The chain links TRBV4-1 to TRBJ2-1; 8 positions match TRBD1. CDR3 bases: TGCGCCAGCAGCCATCCCGGGGGACAGGCGCTAAAAAGCTCCTACAATGAGCAGTTCTTC. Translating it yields CASSHPGGQALKSSYNEQFF.